This TCR beta chain is drawn from a study of human T cells and chemical hapten exposure. This clonotype occurred a few times. This CDR3 has 13 amino acids. Trimming cost V 6 bases and J 10 bases; bases outside gene matches: 7. The V gene's germline CDR1 is MNHNY and CDR2 SVGAGI (reference sequence). The time point: patch test 3, about 24 weeks after DPC sensitization. Sample treatment: therapeutic diphenylcyclopropenone sensitization with weekly scalp DPC. TCRdb reanalysed the RACE reads using MiXCR and keeps one entry per CDR3 protein. The sample consists of roughly 90,000 distinct CDR3 sequences, approximately 10% of them appearing once.

Here the sequenced sample was whole blood, taken in connection with sensitization to the hapten diphenylcyclopropenone (DPC). The rearrangement joins TRBV6-6 to TRBJ2-1, with 9 bases aligning to TRBD2. This TCR was recovered from a woman aged 25 to 39 with alopecia areata. Some clones in this sample may be carry-over from other donors' samples. The CDR3, as DNA: TGTGCCAGCAGAAGGGCGGGGGGGGAAGAGCAGTTCTTC. This codes for CASRRAGGEEQFF.